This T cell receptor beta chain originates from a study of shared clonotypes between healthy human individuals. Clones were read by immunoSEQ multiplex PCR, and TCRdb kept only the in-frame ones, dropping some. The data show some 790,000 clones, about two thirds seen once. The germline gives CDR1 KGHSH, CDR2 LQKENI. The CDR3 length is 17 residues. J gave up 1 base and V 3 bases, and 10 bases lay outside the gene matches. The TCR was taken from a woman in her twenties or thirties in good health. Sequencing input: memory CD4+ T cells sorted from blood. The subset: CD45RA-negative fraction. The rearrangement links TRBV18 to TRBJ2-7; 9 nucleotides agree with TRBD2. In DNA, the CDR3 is TGTGCCAGCTCACCGCCGGCTAGCGGGACGTCTTCCTACGAGCAGTACTTC. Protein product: CASSPPASGTSSYEQYF.